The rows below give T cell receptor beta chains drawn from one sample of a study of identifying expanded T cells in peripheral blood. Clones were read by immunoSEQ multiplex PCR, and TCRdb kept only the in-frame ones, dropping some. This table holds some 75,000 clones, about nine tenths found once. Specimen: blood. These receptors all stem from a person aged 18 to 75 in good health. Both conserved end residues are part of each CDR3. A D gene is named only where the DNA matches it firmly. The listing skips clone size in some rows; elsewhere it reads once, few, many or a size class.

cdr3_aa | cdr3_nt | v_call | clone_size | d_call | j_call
CASSEIRGALGQPQHF | TGTGCCAGCAGTGAAATTCGAGGGGCGCTGGGTCAGCCCCAGCATTTT | TRBV2 | once | NA | TRBJ1-5
CASSLVAGAETQYF | TGCGCCAGCAGCTTGGTTGCAGGAGCGGAGACCCAGTACTTC | TRBV5-1 | NA | NA | TRBJ2-5
CASSGTAEKLFF | TGTGCCAGTAGTGGGACCGCGGAAAAACTGTTTTTT | TRBV19 | NA | NA | TRBJ1-4
CASSDSGTGPPDTQYF | TGTGCCAGCAGTGATAGCGGGACAGGGCCCCCAGATACGCAGTATTTT | TRBV6-1 | NA | NA | TRBJ2-3
CASSPLTSGRSLFF | TGTGCCAGCAGCCCATTGACTAGCGGGAGGTCCTTGTTCTTC | TRBV14 | NA | TRBD2 | TRBJ2-1
CASSLETYGYTF | TGTGCCAGCAGCTTAGAGACCTATGGCTACACCTTC | TRBV7-9 | once | NA | TRBJ1-2
CSASWYYGYTF | TGCAGTGCTAGCTGGTACTATGGCTACACCTTC | TRBV20-1 | NA | NA | TRBJ1-2
CASSYSSLMTEAFF | TGTGCCAGCAGTTACTCGTCCCTTATGACTGAAGCTTTCTTT | TRBV6-5 | NA | NA | TRBJ1-1
CASSEVGGYTF | TGTGCCAGCAGTGAAGTAGGGGGCTACACCTTC | TRBV25-1 | NA | NA | TRBJ1-2
CASSLGYGYTF | TGTGCCAGCAGCTTGGGCTATGGCTACACCTTC | TRBV5-6 | NA | NA | TRBJ1-2
CASSLETGTLYGYTF | TGCGCCAGCAGCTTGGAGACAGGGACCCTCTATGGCTACACCTTC | TRBV5-1 | NA | TRBD1 | TRBJ1-2
CASSLLQGVSPLHF | TGTGCCAGCAGCTTGTTACAGGGGGTTTCACCCCTCCACTTT | TRBV7-2 | NA | TRBD1 | TRBJ1-6
CAISDPKVTDTQYF | TGTGCCATCAGTGACCCAAAGGTCACAGATACGCAGTATTTT | TRBV10-3 | NA | NA | TRBJ2-3
CASSLYGDSNEQFF | TGTGCCAGCAGCTTATATGGGGACAGCAATGAGCAGTTCTTC | TRBV11-3 | once | TRBD1 | TRBJ2-1
CASSPDRGRPQHF | TGTGCCAGCAGTCCGGACAGGGGCCGGCCCCAACATTTT | TRBV6-5 | once | TRBD1 | TRBJ1-5
CASSSSSGQRDNEQFF | TGTGCCAGCAGCTCCTCTAGCGGCCAGCGAGACAATGAGCAGTTCTTC | TRBV5-4 | NA | TRBD2 | TRBJ2-1
CASSLVMRARTSYEQYF | TGTGCCAGCAGTTTAGTGATGAGGGCCAGAACTTCCTACGAGCAGTACTTC | TRBV28 | once | NA | TRBJ2-7
CASSVQSGVNEQFF | TGTGCCAGCAGCGTACAGTCGGGGGTGAATGAGCAGTTCTTC | TRBV9 | NA | NA | TRBJ2-1
CASSLLAGGNTGELFF | TGTGCCAGCAGCTTGCTGGCAGGGGGGAACACCGGGGAGCTGTTTTTT | TRBV5-6 | NA | TRBD1 | TRBJ2-2
CASSVQGLSYEQYF | TGTGCCAGCTCAGTACAGGGCCTCTCCTACGAGCAGTACTTC | TRBV18 | NA | NA | TRBJ2-7
CASSSSRGYEKLFF | TGTGCCAGCAGCTCGTCCCGGGGGTATGAAAAACTGTTTTTT | TRBV7-9 | NA | NA | TRBJ1-4
CASSQESGSQWQYF | TGTGCCAGCAGCCAAGAAAGCGGGAGCCAATGGCAGTACTTC | TRBV4-2 | NA | TRBD2 | TRBJ2-7
CASSADPTDTQYF | TGTGCCAGCAGCGCCGACCCCACAGATACGCAGTATTTT | TRBV9 | NA | NA | TRBJ2-3
CASSARTSYYEQYF | TGTGCCAGCAGCGCCCGGACCAGCTACTACGAGCAGTACTTC | TRBV21-1 | NA | NA | TRBJ2-7
CASSPYYTGSSYEQYF | TGTGCCAGCAGTCCATACTACACAGGGAGCTCCTACGAGCAGTACTTC | TRBV27 | NA | NA | TRBJ2-7
CASSPARDGYTF | TGTGCCAGCAGTCCCGCCAGGGATGGCTACACCTTC | TRBV6-1 | few | NA | TRBJ1-2
CASSSLAGVTGELFF | TGTGCCAGCAGCTCCTTAGCGGGAGTGACCGGGGAGCTGTTTTTT | TRBV7-3 | NA | TRBD2 | TRBJ2-2
CAIREVFERGGKDTQYF | TGTGCCATCAGAGAAGTCTTCGAGCGGGGGGGAAAAGATACGCAGTATTTT | TRBV10-3 | few | TRBD2 | TRBJ2-3
CASKEWAISTDTQYF | TGTGCCAGTAAAGAATGGGCTATTTCTACAGATACGCAGTATTTT | TRBV2 | NA | NA | TRBJ2-3
CASSLFPYGYTF | TGTGCCAGCAGTTTATTCCCCTATGGCTACACCTTC | TRBV28 | NA | NA | TRBJ1-2
CASSPEGALGSPLHF | TGTGCCAGCAGCCCAGAGGGGGCTCTTGGTTCACCCCTCCACTTT | TRBV9 | once | TRBD1 | TRBJ1-6
CASSQDSGAGNTIYF | TGCGCCAGCAGCCAAGACTCAGGGGCCGGAAACACCATATATTTT | TRBV4-3 | NA | NA | TRBJ1-3
CASSGSGDTGELFF | TGTGCCAGCAGCGGGTCAGGCGACACCGGGGAGCTGTTTTTT | TRBV9 | NA | NA | TRBJ2-2
CAWSVRDTYEQYF | TGTGCCTGGAGTGTACGGGACACCTACGAGCAGTACTTC | TRBV30 | NA | NA | TRBJ2-7
CSAEGSRMGTDYGYTF | TGCAGCGCTGAGGGATCTCGTATGGGGACAGACTATGGCTACACCTTC | TRBV29-1 | NA | TRBD1 | TRBJ1-2
CSVGSTGVLHEQYF | TGCAGCGTTGGAAGTACAGGGGTACTGCACGAGCAGTACTTC | TRBV29-1 | NA | TRBD1 | TRBJ2-7
CAWSATLLYEQYF | TGTGCCTGGAGCGCAACACTACTCTACGAGCAGTACTTC | TRBV30 | NA | NA | TRBJ2-7
CASSFSSGSKGYEQYF | TGTGCCAGCTCATTCTCTAGCGGGAGTAAAGGATACGAGCAGTACTTC | TRBV18 | NA | TRBD2 | TRBJ2-7
CASSQTGHETQYF | TGTGCCAGCAGCCAAACAGGGCATGAGACCCAGTACTTC | TRBV28 | once | NA | TRBJ2-5
CASSVEGLAAFSYNEQFF | TGTGCCAGCAGCGTAGAGGGACTAGCGGCGTTCTCCTACAATGAGCAGTTCTTC | TRBV9 | NA | TRBD2 | TRBJ2-1
CASSPLFVGGRALDEQFF | TGTGCCAGCAGTCCTCTTTTCGTTGGCGGGAGGGCCTTGGATGAGCAGTTCTTC | TRBV27 | once | TRBD2 | TRBJ2-1
CASSEVAPIVDTQYF | TGTGCCAGCAGTGAAGTCGCCCCGATAGTGGATACGCAGTATTTT | TRBV6-1 | NA | NA | TRBJ2-3
CSVEQGGQETQYF | TGCAGCGTTGAACAGGGCGGTCAAGAGACCCAGTACTTC | TRBV29-1 | few | NA | TRBJ2-5
CASSLETGEWVRGYTF | TGTGCCAGCAGCTTAGAGACGGGGGAATGGGTACGTGGCTACACCTTC | TRBV7-2 | NA | NA | TRBJ1-2
CASSDREGPFYGYTF | TGTGCCAGCAGTGACCGGGAGGGTCCTTTCTATGGCTACACCTTC | TRBV25-1 | NA | NA | TRBJ1-2
CASSPGQGTDTQYF | TGCGCCAGCAGCCCGGGACAAGGCACAGATACGCAGTATTTT | TRBV5-8 | once | NA | TRBJ2-3
CASSPGAGAYEQYF | TGTGCCAGCTCACCAGGCGCAGGGGCCTACGAGCAGTACTTC | TRBV18 | NA | NA | TRBJ2-7
CAAKAAGVNEQYF | TGTGCCGCCAAGGCGGCGGGAGTAAACGAGCAGTACTTC | TRBV6-5 | NA | TRBD2 | TRBJ2-7
CASSLPAATTDTQYF | TGCGCCAGCAGCTTGCCGGCAGCCACGACAGATACGCAGTATTTT | TRBV5-1 | once | NA | TRBJ2-3
CASSLALRTDTQYF | TGTGCCAGCAGCTTAGCCCTGCGCACAGATACGCAGTATTTT | TRBV7-2 | NA | NA | TRBJ2-3
CASTLSREDYIYNEQFF | TGTGCCAGCACCCTGAGCAGGGAGGACTATATCTACAATGAGCAGTTCTTC | TRBV28 | NA | NA | TRBJ2-1
CASSLFLARGGTGELFF | TGTGCCAGCAGCTTATTCCTAGCCAGAGGGGGGACCGGGGAGCTGTTTTTT | TRBV7-2 | NA | NA | TRBJ2-2
CAWSDRTVSSNINQPQHF | TGTGCCTGGAGTGACCGGACGGTAAGCTCCAACATCAATCAGCCCCAGCATTTT | TRBV30 | once | NA | TRBJ1-5
CASSQDPGRSGYTF | TGTGCCAGCAGCCAAGATCCAGGGAGGTCTGGCTACACCTTC | TRBV14 | NA | NA | TRBJ1-2
CASTQGALGETQYF | TGTGCCAGCACGCAGGGGGCCTTAGGTGAGACCCAGTACTTC | TRBV9 | NA | TRBD1 | TRBJ2-5
CASSQSGDRVYEQYF | TGCGCCAGCAGTCAATCAGGGGACAGGGTCTACGAGCAGTACTTC | TRBV23-1 | NA | TRBD1 | TRBJ2-7
CASSLGGTENTEAFF | TGTGCCAGCAGCTTGGGAGGGACAGAGAACACTGAAGCTTTCTTT | TRBV5-4 | NA | TRBD1 | TRBJ1-1
CASSLDPKGGYTF | TGTGCCAGCAGCTTAGATCCCAAGGGTGGCTACACCTTC | TRBV11-3 | NA | NA | TRBJ1-2
CASSEERARWDTEAFF | TGCGCCAGCAGCGAGGAGAGGGCACGTTGGGACACTGAAGCTTTCTTT | TRBV5-1 | NA | NA | TRBJ1-1